This T cell receptor beta chain was retrieved from a study of neurological immune-mediated disorders. The cDNA came from 5'RACE, which used 10-nucleotide random UMIs. One entry per CDR3 protein, called by TCRdb with MiXCR from the 5' RACE reads. This repertoire shows more than 75,000 distinct CDR3 sequences, 5% to 5.5% found once; its top ten account for 2% to 2.5%. CDR1 DFQATT and CDR2 SNEGSKA come from the germline V gene (reference sequence). This CDR3 is 15 amino acids long. After removal of 6 bases from V and 2 bases from J, the junction contained 7 bases not matched to a gene. The TCR comes from a woman under 40 with multiple sclerosis. The V gene is TRBV20-1, the J gene TRBJ2-2; 9 bases are shared with TRBD2. The specimen was PBMCs. The CDR3 DNA reads TGCAGTGCACCCCCAGCGGGGGGAAACACCGGGGAGCTGTTTTTT. Protein sequence: CSAPPAGGNTGELFF.